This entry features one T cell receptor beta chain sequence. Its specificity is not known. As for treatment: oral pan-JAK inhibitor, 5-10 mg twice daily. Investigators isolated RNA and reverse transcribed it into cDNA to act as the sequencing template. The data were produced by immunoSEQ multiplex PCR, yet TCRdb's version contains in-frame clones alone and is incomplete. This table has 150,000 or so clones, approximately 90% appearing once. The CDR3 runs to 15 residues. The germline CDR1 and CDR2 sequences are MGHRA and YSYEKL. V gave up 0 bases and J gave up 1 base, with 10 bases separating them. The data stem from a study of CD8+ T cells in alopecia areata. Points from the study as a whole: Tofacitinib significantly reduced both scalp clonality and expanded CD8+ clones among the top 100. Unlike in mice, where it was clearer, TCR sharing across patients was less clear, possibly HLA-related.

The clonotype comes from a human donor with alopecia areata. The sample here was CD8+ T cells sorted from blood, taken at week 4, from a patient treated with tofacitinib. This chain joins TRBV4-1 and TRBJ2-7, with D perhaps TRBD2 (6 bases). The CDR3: CASSQDDGGSYEQYF. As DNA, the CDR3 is TGCGCCAGCAGCCAAGACGACGGGGGATCCTACGAGCAGTACTTC.